The 13 T cell receptor beta chains below were found in one sample sequenced in a study of T-cell reconstitution after alpha-beta-depleted transplantation in children. Unique molecular identifiers were used in preparing the TCRbeta library. TCRdb re-called the PCR reads through MiXCR, storing one row per CDR3 protein. Of 120,000 to 150,000 distinct CDR3 sequences listed, roughly 8.8% are singletons. The specimen was PBMCs, mostly from graft donor cells, collected 180 days after TCRalphabeta/CD19-depleted stem cell transplant. The receptor source for this set is a female patient aged 2 to 10 who had a stem cell transplant for congenital amegakaryocytic thrombocytopenia, so the T cells may come from the graft donor.

This clonotype was seen ten or more times. CDR3 sequence (DNA): TGTGCCAGCAGCTTATACGTCAGCCCTATCGGCTACACCTTC. Encoded protein: CASSLYVSPIGYTF. This sequence joins TRBV7-2 and TRBJ1-2; D gene unclear. V gave up 2 bases and J gave up 8 bases, with 15 bases separating them. The V gene's germline CDR1 is SGHTA and CDR2 FQGNSA. This CDR3 has 14 residues.

The chain employs TRBV12-3 or TRBV12-4 and TRBJ1-2; D unclear. V was shortened by 6 bases and J by 8 bases, with 13 bases between the two germline ends. The CDR3 covers 12 residues. CDR3 sequence reads: CASSTIMNGYTF. CDR3 DNA: TGTGCCAGCAGCACAATAATGAACGGCTACACCTTC.

This clonotype was recorded at least ten times. J is TRBJ1-5 and V is TRBV12-3 or TRBV12-4; D ambiguous. The CDR3 covers 14 residues. V lost 2 bases and J 0 bases, leaving 5 bases between the germline ends. In DNA, the CDR3 is TGTGCCAGCAGTTTAATGGATAGCAATCAGCCCCAGCATTTT. This translates into CASSLMDSNQPQHF.

The table lists this clonotype with many counts. The chain employs TRBV20-1 and TRBJ2-1; 9 bases fit TRBD2. This CDR3 spans 14 amino acids. Per germline, CDR1 DFQATT and CDR2 SNEGSKA (reference sequence). With V trimmed by 3 bases and J by 7 bases, 7 bases remained unmatched. Here the CDR3 reads CSASASGIRNEQFF. CDR3 DNA sequence: TGCAGTGCTAGCGCTAGCGGGATTCGGAATGAGCAGTTCTTC.

V and J are TRBV6-5 and TRBJ2-5, with 14 bases identical to TRBD2. The trim removed 2 bases at V and 2 bases at J, leaving 7 bases unmatched. Germline CDR1 and CDR2: MNHEY and SVGAGI. The CDR3 loop spans 18 amino acids. CDR3 in amino acids: CASSYGTSGRRGQETQYF. CDR3 coding DNA: TGTGCCAGCAGTTACGGGACTAGCGGGAGACGAGGGCAAGAGACCCAGTACTTC.

The rearrangement joins TRBV15 to TRBJ2-5; 7 nucleotides agree with TRBD1. V dropped 4 bases and J dropped 4; count of bases not matched to a gene: 9. In germline, CDR1 is LNHNV, CDR2 YYDKDF (reference sequence). The CDR3 length is 15 residues. The CDR3 region has the DNA TGTGCCACCAGCACCCCCAGGGGGTATGGAGAGACCCAGTACTTC. It codes for CATSTPRGYGETQYF.

This clonotype was counted a few times. The chain is built from TRBV14 and TRBJ1-6; tentatively, D is TRBD1 (6 bases). V shed 4 bases and J shed 3 bases, with 16 bases lying between them. The CDR3 extends over 17 amino acids. The germline V gene encodes CDR1 SGHDN and CDR2 FVKESK. The CDR3 region is CASSLYTGNNYNSPLHF. The DNA of the CDR3 is TGTGCCAGCAGCCTCTACACAGGGAACAACTATAATTCACCCCTCCACTTT. Together with reference TRBV14 and TRBJ1-6, the CDR3 gives the full variable domain: EAGVTQFPSHSVIEKGQTVTLRCDPISGHDNLYWYRRVMGKEIKFLLHFVKESKQDESGMPNNRFLAERTGGTYSTLKVQPAELEDSGVYFCASSLYTGNNYNSPLHFGNGTRLTVT.

This clonotype was detected many times. The CDR3 region has the DNA TGTGCCAGCAGTTACTTGCGCGAGCAGTACTTC. Translation: CASSYLREQYF. The chain has TRBV6-5 and TRBJ2-7, with D hard to call. CDR1 and CDR2 (germline): MNHEY, SVGAGI. V was cut by 1 base and J by 6 bases, with 4 bases left in between. The CDR3 sequence is 11 residues long.

This chain joins TRBV27 and TRBJ1-2, with D hard to call. Per germline, CDR1 MNHEY and CDR2 SMNVEV (reference sequence). V was trimmed by 5 bases and J by 5 bases, leaving 3 bases between them. The CDR3 spans 10 residues. DNA for the CDR3: TGTGCCAGCAGTCTGTATGGCTACACCTTC. Translating it yields CASSLYGYTF.

This chain connects TRBV6-5 to TRBJ1-2; the D gene is possibly TRBD1 (5 bases). The CDR3 length is 15 residues. The V end lost 0 bases, the J end lost 3 bases, and 11 bases lay between the germline ends. CDR1 is MNHEY, CDR2 SVGAGI, per germline. The CDR3, as DNA: TGTGCCAGCAGTTACTCGTACTCAGGGCACTATGGCTACACCTTC. Protein: CASSYSYSGHYGYTF.

This clonotype was found many times. The rearrangement uses TRBV5-1 and TRBJ2-3; D may be TRBD1 or TRBD2 (5 bases each). The CDR3 covers 14 residues. Trimming removed 1 base from V and 2 bases from J, with 8 bases in between. Per the germline V gene, CDR1 is SGHRS and CDR2 is YFSETQ. CDR3 sequence: CASSLLGVTDTQYF. CDR3 in DNA: TGCGCCAGCAGCTTGTTGGGGGTCACAGATACGCAGTATTTT.

This clonotype occurred many times. The rearrangement links TRBV5-1 to TRBJ2-5; no reliable D call. Trimming shortened V by 2 bases and J by 4 bases, and 9 bases separated the two germline ends. CDR3 length equals 13 residues. Germline V gives CDR1 SGHRS, CDR2 YFSETQ. Here the CDR3 reads CASSFWLGETQYF. The CDR3 DNA reads as TGCGCCAGCAGCTTCTGGCTCGGAGAGACCCAGTACTTC.

In its sample, this clonotype was seen a few times. The chain links TRBV21-1 to TRBJ1-5; the DNA was not compared with TRBD1, the D call given in the table. TRBV21-1 represents a pseudogene. The CDR3 covers 21 residues. The CDR3 DNA follows: TGTGCCAGCAGCCTCCTTAGAACCCGGGACAGGGGGCGCGGGGGGAATCAGCCCCAGCATTTT. This sequence encodes CASSLLRTRDRGRGGNQPQHF.